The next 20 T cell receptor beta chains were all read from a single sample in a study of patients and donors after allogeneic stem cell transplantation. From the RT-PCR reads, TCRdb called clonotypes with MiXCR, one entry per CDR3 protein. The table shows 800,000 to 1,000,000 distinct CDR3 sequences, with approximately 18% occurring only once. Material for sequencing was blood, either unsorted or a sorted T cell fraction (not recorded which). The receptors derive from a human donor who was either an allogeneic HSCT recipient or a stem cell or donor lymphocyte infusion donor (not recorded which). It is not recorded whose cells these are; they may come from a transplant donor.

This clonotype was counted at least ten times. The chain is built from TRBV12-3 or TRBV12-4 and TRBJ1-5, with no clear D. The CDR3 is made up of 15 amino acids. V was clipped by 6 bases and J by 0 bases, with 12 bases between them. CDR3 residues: CASRYSRHSNQPQHF. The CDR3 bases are TGTGCCAGCAGGTATAGTCGACATAGCAATCAGCCCCAGCATTTT.

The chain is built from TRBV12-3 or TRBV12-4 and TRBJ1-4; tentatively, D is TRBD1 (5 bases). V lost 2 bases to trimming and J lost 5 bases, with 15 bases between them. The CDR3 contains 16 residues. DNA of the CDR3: TGTGCCAGCAGTTTATTGTTTCGGACAAGGAATGAAAAACTGTTTTTT. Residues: CASSLLFRTRNEKLFF.

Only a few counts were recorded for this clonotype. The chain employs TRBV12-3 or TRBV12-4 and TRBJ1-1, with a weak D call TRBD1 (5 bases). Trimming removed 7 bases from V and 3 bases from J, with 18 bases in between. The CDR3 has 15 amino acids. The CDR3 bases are TGTGCCAGCACAAAACCAGGGTTTTCGTACACTGAAGCTTTCTTT. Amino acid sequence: CASTKPGFSYTEAFF.

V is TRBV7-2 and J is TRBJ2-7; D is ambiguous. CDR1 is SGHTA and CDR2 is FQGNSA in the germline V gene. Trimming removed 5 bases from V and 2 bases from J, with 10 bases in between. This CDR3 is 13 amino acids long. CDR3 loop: CASSTQSTYEQYF. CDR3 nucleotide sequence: TGTGCCAGCAGCACCCAGTCTACCTACGAGCAGTACTTC.

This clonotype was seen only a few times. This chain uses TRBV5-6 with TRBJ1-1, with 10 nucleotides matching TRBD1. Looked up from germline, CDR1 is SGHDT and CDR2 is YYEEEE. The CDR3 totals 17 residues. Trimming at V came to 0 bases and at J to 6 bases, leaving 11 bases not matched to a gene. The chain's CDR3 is CASSLERQGAYPPEAFF. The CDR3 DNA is TGTGCCAGCAGCTTGGAGAGACAGGGGGCGTATCCTCCTGAAGCTTTCTTT.

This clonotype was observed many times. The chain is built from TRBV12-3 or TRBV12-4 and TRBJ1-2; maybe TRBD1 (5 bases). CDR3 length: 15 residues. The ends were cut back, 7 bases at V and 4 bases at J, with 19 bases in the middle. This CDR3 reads CASTLRDRLSYGYTF. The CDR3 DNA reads TGTGCCAGCACCCTCCGGGACCGACTCTCCTATGGCTACACCTTC.

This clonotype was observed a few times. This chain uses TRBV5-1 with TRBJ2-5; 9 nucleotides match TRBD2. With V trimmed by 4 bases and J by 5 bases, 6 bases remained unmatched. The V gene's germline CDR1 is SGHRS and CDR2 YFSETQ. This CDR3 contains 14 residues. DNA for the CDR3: TGCGCCAGCAGCAGATCTAGCGGGGCGGAGACCCAGTACTTC. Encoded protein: CASSRSSGAETQYF.

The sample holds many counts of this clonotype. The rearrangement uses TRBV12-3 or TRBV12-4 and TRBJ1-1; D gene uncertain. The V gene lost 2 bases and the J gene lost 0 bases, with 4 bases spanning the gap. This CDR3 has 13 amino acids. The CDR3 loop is CASSLFLNTEAFF. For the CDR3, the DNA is TGTGCCAGCAGTTTATTTTTGAACACTGAAGCTTTCTTT.

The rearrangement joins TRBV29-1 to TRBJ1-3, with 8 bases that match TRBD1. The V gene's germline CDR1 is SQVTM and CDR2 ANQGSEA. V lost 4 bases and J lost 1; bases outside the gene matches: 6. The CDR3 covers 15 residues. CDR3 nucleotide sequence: TGCAGCGTTGTGGCGGACAGGGATTCTGGAAACACCATATATTTT. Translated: CSVVADRDSGNTIYF.

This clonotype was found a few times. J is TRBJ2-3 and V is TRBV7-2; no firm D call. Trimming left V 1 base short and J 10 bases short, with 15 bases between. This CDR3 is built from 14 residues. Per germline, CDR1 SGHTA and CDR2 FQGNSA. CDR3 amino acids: CASSLDASPDPQYF. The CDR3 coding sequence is TGTGCCAGCAGCTTAGACGCCAGCCCTGATCCGCAGTATTTT.

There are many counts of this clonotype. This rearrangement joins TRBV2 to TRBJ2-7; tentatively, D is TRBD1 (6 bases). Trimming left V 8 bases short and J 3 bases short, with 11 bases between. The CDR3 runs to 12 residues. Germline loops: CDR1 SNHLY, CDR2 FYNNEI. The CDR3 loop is CASDGTRYEQYF. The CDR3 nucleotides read TGTGCCAGCGATGGGACACGCTACGAGCAGTACTTC.

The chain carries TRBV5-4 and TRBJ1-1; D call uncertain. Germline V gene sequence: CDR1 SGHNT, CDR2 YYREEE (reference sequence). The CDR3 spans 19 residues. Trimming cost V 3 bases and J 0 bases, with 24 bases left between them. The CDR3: CASSYSTLLSSWMNTEAFF. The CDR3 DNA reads TGTGCCAGCAGCTACAGTACGCTCCTCAGTTCCTGGATGAACACTGAAGCTTTCTTT.

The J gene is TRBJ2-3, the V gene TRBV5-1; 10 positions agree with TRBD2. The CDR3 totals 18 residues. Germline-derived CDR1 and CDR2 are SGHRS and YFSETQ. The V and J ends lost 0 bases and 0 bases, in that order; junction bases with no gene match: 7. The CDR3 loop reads CASSLGALAGGSTDTQYF. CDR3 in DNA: TGCGCCAGCAGCTTGGGGGCATTAGCGGGGGGAAGCACAGATACGCAGTATTTT.

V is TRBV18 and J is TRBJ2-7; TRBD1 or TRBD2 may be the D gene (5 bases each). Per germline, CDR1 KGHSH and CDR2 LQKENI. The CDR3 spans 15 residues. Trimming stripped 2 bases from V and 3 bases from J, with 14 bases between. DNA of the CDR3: TGTGCCAGCTCACCATTACCCGGGGCTGACTACGAGCAGTACTTC. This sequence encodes CASSPLPGADYEQYF. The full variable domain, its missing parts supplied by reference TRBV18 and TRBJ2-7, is NAGVMQNPRHLVRRRGQEARLRCSPMKGHSHVYWYRQLPEEGLKFMVYLQKENIIDESGMPKERFSAEFPKEGPSILRIQQVVRGDSAAYFCASSPLPGADYEQYFGPGTRLTVT.

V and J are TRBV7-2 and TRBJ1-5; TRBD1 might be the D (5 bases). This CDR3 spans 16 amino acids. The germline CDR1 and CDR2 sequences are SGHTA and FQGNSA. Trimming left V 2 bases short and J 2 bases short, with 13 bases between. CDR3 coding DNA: TGTGCCAGCAGCTTATCGGGGGGGTTCGGCAATCAGCCCCAGCATTTT. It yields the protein CASSLSGGFGNQPQHF.

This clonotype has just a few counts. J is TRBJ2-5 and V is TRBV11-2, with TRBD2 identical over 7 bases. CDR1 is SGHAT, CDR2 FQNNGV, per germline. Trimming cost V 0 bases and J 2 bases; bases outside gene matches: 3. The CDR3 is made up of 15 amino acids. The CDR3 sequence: CASSLDRGLQETQYF. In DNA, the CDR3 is TGTGCCAGCAGCTTAGATAGGGGACTACAAGAGACCCAGTACTTC.

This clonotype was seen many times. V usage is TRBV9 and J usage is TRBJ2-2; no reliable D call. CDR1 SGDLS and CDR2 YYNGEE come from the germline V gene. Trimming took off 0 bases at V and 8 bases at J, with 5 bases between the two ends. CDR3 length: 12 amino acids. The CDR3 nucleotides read TGTGCCAGCAGCGTAGGGGTAGGGGAGCTGTTTTTT. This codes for CASSVGVGELFF. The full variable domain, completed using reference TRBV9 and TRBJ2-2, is DSGVTQTPKHLITATGQRVTLRCSPRSGDLSVYWYQQSLDQGLQFLIQYYNGEERAKGNILERFSAQQFPDLHSELNLSSLELGDSALYFCASSVGVGELFFGEGSRLTVL.

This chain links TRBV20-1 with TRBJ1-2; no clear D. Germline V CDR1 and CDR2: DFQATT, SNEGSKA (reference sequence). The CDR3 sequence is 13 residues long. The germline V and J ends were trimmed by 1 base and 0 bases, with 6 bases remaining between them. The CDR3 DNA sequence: TGCAGTGCTAGAGCCCAGACTAACTATGGCTACACCTTC. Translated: CSARAQTNYGYTF.

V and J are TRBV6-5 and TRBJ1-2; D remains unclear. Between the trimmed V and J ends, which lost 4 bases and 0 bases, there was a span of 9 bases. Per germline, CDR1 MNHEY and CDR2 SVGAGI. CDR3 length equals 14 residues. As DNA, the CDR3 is TGTGCCAGCAGTTCGCGACATACTAACTATGGCTACACCTTC. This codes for CASSSRHTNYGYTF.

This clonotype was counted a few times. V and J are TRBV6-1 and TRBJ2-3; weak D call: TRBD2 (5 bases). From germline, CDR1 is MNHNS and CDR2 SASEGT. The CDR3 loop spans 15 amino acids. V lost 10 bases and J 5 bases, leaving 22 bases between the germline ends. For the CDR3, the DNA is TGTGCCACCCTTCCTGGACCCGCCCGGGGAGATACGCAGTATTTT. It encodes CATLPGPARGDTQYF.